This T cell receptor (beta chain) was captured by sequencing in a study of blood T cell repertoires in COVID-19. Study in general: PBMCs, B-cell-depleted T cells, or T cells were the source of the cDNA or gDNA that made up the material.

Authors' processing steps: Using reference gene primer amplification, nucleated cell counts were estimated. Produced via immunoSEQ multiplex PCR; TCRdb's table is partial and in-frame only. From that table come the V and J calls and clone size; the DNA was used to work out D and trimming. Altogether 400,000 to 550,000 clones are present, 70% to 90% being singletons, with the ten largest covering almost 2%. Assignment of participants to cohorts was predicated upon participant-reported clinical history. The CDR3 spans 16 residues. Germline lookup yields CDR1 MGHRA and CDR2 YSYEKL. Trimming shortened V by 1 base and J by 1 base, and 13 bases separated the two germline ends.

Material: PBMCs or T cells enriched from blood (not recorded which). This chain joins TRBV4-1 and TRBJ2-5, with D perhaps matching TRBD2 (6 bases). This TCR derives from a woman between 18 and 29 years old with acute COVID-19. The CDR3 DNA is TGCGCCAGCAGCCAAGGACCCCTAGCGCTCCAAGAGACCCAGTACTTC. This sequence encodes CASSQGPLALQETQYF.